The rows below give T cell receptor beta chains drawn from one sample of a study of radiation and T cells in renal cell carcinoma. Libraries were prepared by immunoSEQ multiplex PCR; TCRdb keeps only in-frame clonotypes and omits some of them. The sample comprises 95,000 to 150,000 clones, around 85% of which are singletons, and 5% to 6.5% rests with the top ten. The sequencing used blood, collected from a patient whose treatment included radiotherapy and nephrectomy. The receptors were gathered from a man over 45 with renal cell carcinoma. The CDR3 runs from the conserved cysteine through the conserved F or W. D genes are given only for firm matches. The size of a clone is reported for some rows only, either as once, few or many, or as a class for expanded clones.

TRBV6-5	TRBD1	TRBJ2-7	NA	CASSSSLGAGGEQYF	TGTGCCAGCAGTTCCAGTCTAGGAGCAGGGGGCGAGCAGTACTTC
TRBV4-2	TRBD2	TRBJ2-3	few	CASSPREGTSGTDTQYF	TGTGCCAGCAGCCCACGGGAGGGGACTAGCGGCACAGATACGCAGTATTTT
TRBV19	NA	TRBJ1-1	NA	CASSSTGPTEAFF	TGTGCCAGTAGCTCAACAGGACCCACTGAAGCTTTCTTT
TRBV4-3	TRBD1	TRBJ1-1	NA	CASSLGQGPLMNTEAFF	TGCGCCAGCAGCCTAGGACAGGGTCCCCTCATGAACACTGAAGCTTTCTTT
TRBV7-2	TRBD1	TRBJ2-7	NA	CASSFLTGGTYEQYF	TGTGCCAGCAGCTTCTTGACAGGGGGTACCTACGAGCAGTACTTC
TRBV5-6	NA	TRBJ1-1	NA	CASSPPGTPEAFF	TGTGCCAGCAGCCCTCCAGGGACCCCTGAAGCCTTCTTT
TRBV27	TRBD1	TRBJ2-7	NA	CASSLAATGTGFPYEQYF	TGTGCCAGCAGTTTAGCGGCAACCGGGACAGGGTTCCCCTACGAGCAGTACTTC
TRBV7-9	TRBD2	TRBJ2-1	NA	CASSGRGGQSNEQFF	TGTGCCAGCAGCGGACGGGGGGGACAATCAAATGAGCAGTTCTTC
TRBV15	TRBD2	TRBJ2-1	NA	CATSPRTSGTYNEQFF	TGTGCCACCAGCCCTCGGACTAGCGGGACCTACAATGAGCAGTTCTTC
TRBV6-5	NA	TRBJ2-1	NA	CASSYGEYNEQFF	TGTGCCAGCAGTTACGGAGAATACAATGAGCAGTTCTTC